This TCR beta chain was profiled in a study of cytomegalovirus exposure and HLA in healthy donors. General study findings and limits: In a later analysis, at a false discovery rate of 0.05, fewer than 20,000 TCR beta sequences were associated with HLA alleles.

Turning to this clone: Antigen: not known.

The study ran its PCR with 60 Vbeta and 13 Jbeta primers. Clones were sequenced by immunoSEQ multiplex PCR, and TCRdb holds only the in-frame ones, with some missing. The sample has some 190,000 clones; roughly four fifths are singletons. The CDR3 covers 17 residues. CDR1 and CDR2 from the germline V gene are MGHDK and SYGVNS. V shed 3 bases, J shed 5 bases, and the junction held 11 bases outside the gene matches. This receptor was taken from a woman in her 30s in good health and CMV-seropositive. This sequence joins TRBV25-1 and TRBJ2-3, with TRBD2 identical over 10 bases. The sample consisted of PBMCs. The CDR3: CASSDRVSASGRDTQYF. The CDR3 DNA follows: TGTGCCAGCAGTGATAGGGTCTCCGCTAGCGGGAGAGATACGCAGTATTTT. The variable domain in full, with the rest retrieved from reference TRBV25-1 and TRBJ2-3, is EADIYQTPRYLVIGTGKKITLECSQTMGHDKMYWYQQDPGMELHLIHYSYGVNSTEKGDLSSESTVSRIRTEHFPLTLESARPSHTSQYLCASSDRVSASGRDTQYFGPGTRLTVL.